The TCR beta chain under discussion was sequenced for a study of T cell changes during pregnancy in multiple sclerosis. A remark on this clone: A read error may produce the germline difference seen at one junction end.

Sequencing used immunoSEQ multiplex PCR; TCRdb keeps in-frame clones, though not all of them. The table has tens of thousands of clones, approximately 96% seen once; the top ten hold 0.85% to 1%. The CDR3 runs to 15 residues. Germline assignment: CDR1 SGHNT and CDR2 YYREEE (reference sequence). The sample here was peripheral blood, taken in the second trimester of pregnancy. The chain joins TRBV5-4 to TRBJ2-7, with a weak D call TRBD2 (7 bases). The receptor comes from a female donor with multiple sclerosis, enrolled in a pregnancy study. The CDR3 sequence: CASSQESGGAYEQYF. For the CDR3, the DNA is TGCGCCAGCAGCCAAGAATCGGGGGGCGCCTACGAGCAGTACTTC.